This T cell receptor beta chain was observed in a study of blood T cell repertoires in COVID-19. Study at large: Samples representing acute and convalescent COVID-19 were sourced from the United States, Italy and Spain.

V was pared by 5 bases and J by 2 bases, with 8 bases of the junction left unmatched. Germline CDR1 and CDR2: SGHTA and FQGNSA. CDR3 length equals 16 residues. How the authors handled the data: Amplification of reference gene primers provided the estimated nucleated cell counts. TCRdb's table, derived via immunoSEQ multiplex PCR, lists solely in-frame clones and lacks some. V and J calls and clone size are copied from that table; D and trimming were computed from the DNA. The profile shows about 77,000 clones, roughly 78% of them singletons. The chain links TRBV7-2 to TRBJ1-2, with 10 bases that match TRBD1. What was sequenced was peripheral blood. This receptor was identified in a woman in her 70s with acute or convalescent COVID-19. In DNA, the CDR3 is TGTGCCAGCAGCGCCGGGGGACAGGGGAAGAACTATGGCTACACCTTC. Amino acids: CASSAGGQGKNYGYTF.